There are many counts of the clone carrying this T cell receptor beta chain. Its antigen is currently unknown. Via MiXCR, TCRdb re-called the reads, giving one row per CDR3 protein. This sample has around 21,000 distinct CDR3 sequences; less than 25% occur once, and the top ten carry less than 5%. The entry originates in a study of lung T cells in sarcoidosis with Löfgren's syndrome. Study-wide context: Sarcoidosis features CD4+ T cell accumulation in bronchoalveolar lavage fluid. General study results and limits: Recognition of an unidentified sarcoidosis antigen was only suggested. TRBV2 was the preferred pairing partner of TRAV12-1, with similar CDR3s. Versus controls, Löfgren's syndrome patients reportedly showed TRAV12-1 and TRBV2 as most expanded.

In germline, CDR1 is LGHNA, CDR2 YNFKEQ. Trimming stripped 0 bases from V and 2 bases from J, with 14 bases between. The CDR3 runs to 18 residues. The chain carries TRBV4-2 and TRBJ2-6; no clear D gene. The receptor comes from a human donor with sarcoidosis (Löfgren's syndrome or another form), or a control subject (not recorded which). Sequencing was carried out using CD4+ T cells from PBMCs. The CDR3 DNA is TGTGCCAGCAGCCAAGAAACGGCGATGGTCGCTGGGGCCAACGTCCTGACTTTC. Translating gives CASSQETAMVAGANVLTF.